This T cell receptor beta chain emerged from a study of OX40 agonist ivuxolimab in advanced cancers. Study background: Every 2 weeks, patients received ivuxolimab intravenously, dosed at 0.01 to 10 mg/kg.

Study-wide results and limits: Partial responders at 0.1-3.0 mg/kg had among the lowest clonal expansion. On average, CD8+ T cells showed a greater number of expanded clones than CD4+.

CDR3 size: 15 residues. Germline V CDR1 and CDR2: SNHLY, FYNNEI. V lost 4 bases, J lost 2 bases, and 13 bases lay in between. TCRdb's copy holds only in-frame clones and misses some; the assay was immunoSEQ multiplex PCR. The data show roughly 27,000 clones, 65% to 90% seen once. A word on this clone: The antigen is undetermined.

Sequenced material: CD4+ or CD8+ T cells sorted from blood, taken in a trial of the OX40 agonist ivuxolimab. The TCR sequence derives from an adult with an advanced solid tumor such as melanoma, head and neck, liver or kidney cancer. The chain couples TRBV2 to TRBJ2-3, with D possibly matching TRBD1 (6 bases). In DNA form, the CDR3 reads TGTGCCAGCAGTGTGGGGGTGGGGGCCACAGATACGCAGTATTTT. As protein: CASSVGVGATDTQYF. The full variable domain, in which reference TRBV2 and TRBJ2-3 provide the parts outside the CDR3, is EPEVTQTPSHQVTQMGQEVILRCVPISNHLYFYWYRQILGQKVEFLVSFYNNEISEKSEIFDDQFSVERPDGSNFTLKIRSTKLEDSAMYFCASSVGVGATDTQYFGPGTRLTVL.